This TCR beta chain stems from a study of CD8 T cells in Susac syndrome (dated by TCRdb to the late 2010s). Study-level background: Whether CD8+ T cell activation and differentiation in Susac syndrome was antigen driven was tested using repertoire sequencing. Clonality of the CD8+ T cell repertoire was compared between eleven to twelve healthy donors, some 14 Susac syndrome patients and fewer than 16 multiple sclerosis patients. What the study reported, not specific to this receptor: The TCR sequencing and HLA analysis was acknowledged to have included a relatively small number of individuals.

RNA was extracted with the RNeasy kit and about 0.5 to 1 ug was reverse transcribed using random hexamers. The immunoSEQ multiplex PCR assay, covering 54 Vbeta and 13 Jbeta segments, was used to amplify TCR beta CDR3 regions. Bias from PCR amplification was corrected by using a synthetic template baseline for primer optimization and for computational correction. The original methods were these. Reads were annotated to V, D and J genes per IMGT and analyzed with immunoSEQ Analyzer, keeping only productive sequences. To calculate clonality, Shannon entropy was normalized by log2 of the number of productive unique sequences and then subtracted from one. For each patient and control, public and private clones were evaluated within the 100 most prevalent clones. Clones were defined as Susac-specific if absent from the healthy and MS cohorts, from 900 to 1,200 published viral clones and from other ImmuneACCESS disease sequences. TCRdb reanalyzed the raw reads on its own, using fastp at Q25 for trimming and MiXCR for clone calling, and kept in-frame beta chains. Every entry covers one CDR3 protein and lists the most common genes and DNA from its rows. These V and J calls originate from TCRdb's pipeline instead of the authors' own analysis. In this sample the table shows 150,000 to 200,000 distinct CDR3 sequences, about 95% of which occur a single time. The ten largest clones take up less than 0.2% of the sample.

On this clonotype itself: This receptor's antigen is unknown. The sample holds no much larger clone one base away, and base qualities are not on file.

Peripheral blood CD8+ and CD4+ T cells from healthy donors, Susac syndrome patients and multiple sclerosis patients were profiled by high-throughput TCR beta sequencing. The multiple sclerosis controls were treatment-naive patients whose relapsing-remitting disease, either stable or active, fulfilled the revised McDonald criteria. CD8+ TEMRA cells were enriched by FACS, while bulk CD8+ and CD4+ T cells were purified by magnetic negative isolation. Blood was drawn into EDTA tubes, processed within 24 hours, and PBMCs were isolated by density gradient centrifugation. PBMCs intended for TCR sequencing were frozen in liquid nitrogen and were later thawed in a 37 degrees C water bath. A purity of at least 90% was achieved for sorted or isolated CD4+, CD8+ and CD8+ TEMRA cells. The junction shows trimming of 3 bases on V and 7 bases on J, and the gene matches do not reach 11 bases of it. Sequences SNHLY (CDR1) and FYNNEI (CDR2) are obtained from the germline V gene. The CDR3 covers 17 residues, taking in both the cysteine and the phenylalanine. The kept DNA is CDR3 alone, 51 bases in frame from the first base.

The V gene is TRBV2 and the J gene is TRBJ2-2, with 10 central nucleotides matching TRBD2. The sequence was obtained from a human donor with multiple sclerosis. Sequencing was done on a sample of CD8+ T cells from PBMCs. In nucleotide form, the sequence is TGTGCCAGCAGTGATAAGGGCCTAGCGGGAGTTAGCGGGGAGCTGTTTTTT. The encoded protein is CASSDKGLAGVSGELFF. With the portions outside the CDR3 filled from the reference TRBV2 and TRBJ2-2 genes, the complete variable region becomes EPEVTQTPSHQVTQMGQEVILRCVPISNHLYFYWYRQILGQKVEFLVSFYNNEISEKSEIFDDQFSVERPDGSNFTLKIRSTKLEDSAMYFCASSDKGLAGVSGELFFGEGSRLTVL.